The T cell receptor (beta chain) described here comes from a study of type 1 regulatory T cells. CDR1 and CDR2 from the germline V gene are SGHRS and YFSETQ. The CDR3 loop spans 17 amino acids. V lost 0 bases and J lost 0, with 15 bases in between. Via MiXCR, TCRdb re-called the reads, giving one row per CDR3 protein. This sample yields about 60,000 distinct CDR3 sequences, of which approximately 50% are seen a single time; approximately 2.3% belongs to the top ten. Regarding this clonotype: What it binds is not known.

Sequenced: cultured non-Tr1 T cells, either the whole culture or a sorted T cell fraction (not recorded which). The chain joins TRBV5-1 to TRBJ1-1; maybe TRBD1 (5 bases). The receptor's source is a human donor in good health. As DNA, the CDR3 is TGCGCCAGCAGCTTGGGGGGGACGGAACCTATGAACACTGAAGCTTTCTTT. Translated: CASSLGGTEPMNTEAFF.